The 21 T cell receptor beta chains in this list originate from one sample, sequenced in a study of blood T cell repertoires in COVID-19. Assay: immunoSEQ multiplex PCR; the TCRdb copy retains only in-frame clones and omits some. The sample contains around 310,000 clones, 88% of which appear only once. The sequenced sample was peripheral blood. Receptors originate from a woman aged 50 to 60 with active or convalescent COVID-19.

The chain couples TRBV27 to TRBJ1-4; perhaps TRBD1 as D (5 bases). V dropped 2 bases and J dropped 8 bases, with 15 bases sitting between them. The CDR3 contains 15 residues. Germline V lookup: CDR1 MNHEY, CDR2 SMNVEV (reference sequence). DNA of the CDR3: TGTGCCAGCAGTTTAATTGGCAGGGTAGGCGAAAAACTGTTTTTT. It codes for CASSLIGRVGEKLFF.

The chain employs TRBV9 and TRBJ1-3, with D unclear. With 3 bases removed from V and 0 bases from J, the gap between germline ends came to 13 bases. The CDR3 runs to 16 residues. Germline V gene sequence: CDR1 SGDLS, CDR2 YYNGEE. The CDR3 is CASSAGPSGSGNTIYF. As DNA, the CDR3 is TGTGCCAGCAGCGCCGGCCCCAGCGGCTCTGGAAACACCATATATTTT.

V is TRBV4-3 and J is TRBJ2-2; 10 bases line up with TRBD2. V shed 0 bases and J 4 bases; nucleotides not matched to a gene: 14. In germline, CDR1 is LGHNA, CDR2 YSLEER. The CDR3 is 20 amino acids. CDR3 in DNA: TGCGCCAGCAGCCAAGATTTCGGTAGCGGGAGGTCTTGGGGCACCGGGGAGCTGTTTTTT. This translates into CASSQDFGSGRSWGTGELFF.

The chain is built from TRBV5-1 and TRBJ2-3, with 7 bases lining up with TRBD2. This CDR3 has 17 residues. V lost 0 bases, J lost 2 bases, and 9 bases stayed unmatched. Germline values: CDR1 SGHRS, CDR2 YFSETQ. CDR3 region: CASSLEGSGLNTDTQYF. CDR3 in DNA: TGCGCCAGCAGCTTGGAGGGTAGCGGGCTGAACACAGATACGCAGTATTTT.

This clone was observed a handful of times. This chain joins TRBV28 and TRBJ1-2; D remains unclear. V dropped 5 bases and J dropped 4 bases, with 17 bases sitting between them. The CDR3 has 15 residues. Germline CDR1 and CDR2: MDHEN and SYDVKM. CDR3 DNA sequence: TGTGCCAGCAGTCCTGGCGAGGGCGCGGGCTATGGCTACACCTTC. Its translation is CASSPGEGAGYGYTF.

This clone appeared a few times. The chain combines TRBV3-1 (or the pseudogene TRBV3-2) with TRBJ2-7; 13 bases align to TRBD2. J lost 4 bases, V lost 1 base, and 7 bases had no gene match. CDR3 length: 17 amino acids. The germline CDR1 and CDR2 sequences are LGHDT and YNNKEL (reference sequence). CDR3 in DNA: TGTGCCAGCAGCCAAGTTAGGACTAGCGGGAGTAGGTACGAGCAGTACTTC. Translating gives CASSQVRTSGSRYEQYF.

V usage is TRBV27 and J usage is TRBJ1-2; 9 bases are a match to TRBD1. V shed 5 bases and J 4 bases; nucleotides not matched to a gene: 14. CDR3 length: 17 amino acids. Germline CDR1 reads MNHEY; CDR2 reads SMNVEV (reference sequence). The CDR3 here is CASSHDSGTGRGYGYTF. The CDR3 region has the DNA TGTGCCAGCAGTCACGATTCGGGGACAGGGCGGGGCTATGGCTACACCTTC.

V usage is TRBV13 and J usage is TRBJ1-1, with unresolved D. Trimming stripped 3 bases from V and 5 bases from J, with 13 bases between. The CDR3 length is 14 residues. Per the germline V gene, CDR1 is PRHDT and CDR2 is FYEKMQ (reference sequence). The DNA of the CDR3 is TGTGCCAGCAGCTTTCCCTACTCCCTTACTGAAGCTTTCTTT. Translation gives CASSFPYSLTEAFF.

CDR3 bases: TGTGCCAGCAGCATTAGGAGGGACAGGGATGAAAAACTGTTTTTT. It yields the protein CASSIRRDRDEKLFF. The chain links TRBV7-9 to TRBJ1-4; 9 nucleotides align to TRBD1. The CDR3 runs to 15 residues. V lost 5 bases and J lost 6; bases outside the gene matches: 7. Looked up from germline, CDR1 is SEHNR and CDR2 is FQNEAQ (reference sequence).

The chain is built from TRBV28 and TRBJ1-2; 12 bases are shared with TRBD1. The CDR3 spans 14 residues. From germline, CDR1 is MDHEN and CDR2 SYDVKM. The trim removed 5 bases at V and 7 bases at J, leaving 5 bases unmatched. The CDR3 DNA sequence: TGTGCCAGCAGTCCGGGACAGGGGGCGGGTGGCTACACCTTC. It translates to CASSPGQGAGGYTF.

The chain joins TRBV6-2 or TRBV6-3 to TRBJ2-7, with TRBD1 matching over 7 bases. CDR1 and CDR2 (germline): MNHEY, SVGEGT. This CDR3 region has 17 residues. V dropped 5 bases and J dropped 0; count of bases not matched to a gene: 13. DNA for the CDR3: TGTGCCAGCAGTCGTCTTCCCCCGGGACAGAGCTCCTACGAGCAGTACTTC. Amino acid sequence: CASSRLPPGQSSYEQYF.

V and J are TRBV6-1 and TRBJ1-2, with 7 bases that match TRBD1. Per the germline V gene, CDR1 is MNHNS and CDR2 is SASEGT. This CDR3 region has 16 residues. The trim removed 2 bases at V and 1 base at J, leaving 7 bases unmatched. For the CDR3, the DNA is TGTGCCAGCAGTGAACGGACAGGCGATCTTAACTATGGCTACACCTTC. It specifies CASSERTGDLNYGYTF.

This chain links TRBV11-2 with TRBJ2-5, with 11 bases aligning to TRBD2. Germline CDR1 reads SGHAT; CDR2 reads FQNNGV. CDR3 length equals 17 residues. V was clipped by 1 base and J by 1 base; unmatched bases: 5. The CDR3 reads CASSLVTGTSGQETQYF. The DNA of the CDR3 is TGTGCCAGCAGCTTAGTGACCGGGACTAGCGGCCAAGAGACCCAGTACTTC. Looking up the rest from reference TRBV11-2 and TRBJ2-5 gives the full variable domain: EAGVAQSPRYKIIEKRQSVAFWCNPISGHATLYWYQQILGQGPKLLIQFQNNGVVDDSQLPKDRFSAERLKGVDSTLKIQPAKLEDSAVYLCASSLVTGTSGQETQYFGPGTRLLVL.

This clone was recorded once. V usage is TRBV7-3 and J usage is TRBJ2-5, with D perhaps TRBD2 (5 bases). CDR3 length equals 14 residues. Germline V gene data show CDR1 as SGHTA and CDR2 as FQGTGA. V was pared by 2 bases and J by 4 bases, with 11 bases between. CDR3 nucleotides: TGTGCCAGCAGCTTAGGGCAGGCGGGAGAGACCCAGTACTTC. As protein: CASSLGQAGETQYF.

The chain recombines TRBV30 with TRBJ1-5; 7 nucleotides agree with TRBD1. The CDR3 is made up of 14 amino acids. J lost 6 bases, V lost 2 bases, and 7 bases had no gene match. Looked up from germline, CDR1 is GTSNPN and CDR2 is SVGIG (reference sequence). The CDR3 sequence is CAWSNDRVGQPQHF. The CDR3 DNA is TGTGCCTGGAGTAACGACAGGGTTGGTCAGCCCCAGCATTTT.

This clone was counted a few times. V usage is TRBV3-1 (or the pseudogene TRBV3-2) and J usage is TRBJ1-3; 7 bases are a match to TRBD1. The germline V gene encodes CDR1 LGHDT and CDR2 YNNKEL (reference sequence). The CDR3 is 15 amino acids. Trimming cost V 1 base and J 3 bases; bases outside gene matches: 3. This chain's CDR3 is CASSQGQGRGNTIYF. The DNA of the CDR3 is TGTGCCAGCAGCCAAGGACAGGGCCGTGGAAACACCATATATTTT.

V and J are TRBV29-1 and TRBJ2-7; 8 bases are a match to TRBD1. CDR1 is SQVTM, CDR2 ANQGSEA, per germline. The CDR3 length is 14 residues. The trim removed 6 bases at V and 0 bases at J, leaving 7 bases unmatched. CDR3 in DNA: TGCAGCGTGTACGGACAGGGTAGCTCCTACGAGCAGTACTTC. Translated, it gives CSVYGQGSSYEQYF.

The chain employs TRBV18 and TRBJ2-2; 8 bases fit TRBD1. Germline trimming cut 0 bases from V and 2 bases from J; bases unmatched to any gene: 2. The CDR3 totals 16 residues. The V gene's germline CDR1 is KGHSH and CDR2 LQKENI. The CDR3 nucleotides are TGTGCCAGCTCACCACCCGCAGGGGGCAACACCGGGGAGCTGTTTTTT. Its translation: CASSPPAGGNTGELFF.

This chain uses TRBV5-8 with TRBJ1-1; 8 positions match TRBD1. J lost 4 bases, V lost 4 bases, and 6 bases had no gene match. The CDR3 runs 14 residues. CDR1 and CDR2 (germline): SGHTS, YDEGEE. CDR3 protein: CASSPGQGLTEAFF. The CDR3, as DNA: TGTGCCAGCAGCCCCGGACAGGGCCTCACTGAAGCTTTCTTT.

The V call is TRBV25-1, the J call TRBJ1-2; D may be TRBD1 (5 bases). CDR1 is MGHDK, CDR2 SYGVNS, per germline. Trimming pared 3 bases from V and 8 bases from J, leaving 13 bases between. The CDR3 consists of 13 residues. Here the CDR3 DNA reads TGTGCCAGCAGTGAGGGCAGGGTCAAAGGCTACACCTTC. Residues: CASSEGRVKGYTF.

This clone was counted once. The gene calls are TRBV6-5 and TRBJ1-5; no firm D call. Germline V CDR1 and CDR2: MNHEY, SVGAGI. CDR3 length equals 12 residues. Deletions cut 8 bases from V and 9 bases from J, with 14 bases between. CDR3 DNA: TGTGCCAGCCGAACCCGGGTAGGGCCCCAGCATTTT. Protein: CASRTRVGPQHF.